The 23 T cell receptor beta chains given below trace back to one sample, sequenced in a study of Graves' ophthalmopathy and Graves' hyperthyroidism. RNA transcripts provided the template for amplifying TCR beta CDR3 regions. The first-round RT-PCR employed HTBI primers together with the Qiagen OneStep RT-PCR kit. A multiplex PCR was then performed as the second round. Each CDR3 protein is one row after TCRdb ran MiXCR on the multiplex PCR reads. There are a few hundred thousand distinct CDR3 sequences in the sample; approximately 20% occur only once, and around 1.5% lies in the top ten. Sequencing used peripheral blood. These receptors were collected from a woman aged 18-30 years with Graves' ophthalmopathy.

This clonotype was seen ten or more times. This chain uses TRBV18 with TRBJ2-7; D is perhaps TRBD1 (6 bases). V lost 3 bases and J lost 6, with 18 bases in between. CDR1 is KGHSH, CDR2 LQKENI, per germline. The CDR3 sequence is 15 residues long. CDR3 protein: CASSPQRGGGGEQYF. The DNA for the CDR3 is TGTGCCAGCTCACCCCAAAGAGGGGGTGGAGGCGAGCAGTACTTC.

The chain carries TRBV6-5 and TRBJ1-1; D is undetermined. The germline V gene has CDR1 MNHEY and CDR2 SVGAGI. This CDR3 has 16 amino acids. The V end lost 0 bases, the J end lost 5 bases, and 16 bases lay between the germline ends. The CDR3 region is CASSYSNSGRLTEAFF. CDR3 coding DNA: TGTGCCAGCAGTTACTCGAACTCCGGCAGGCTGACTGAAGCTTTCTTT.

This clonotype was detected many times. The chain combines TRBV6-1 with TRBJ1-1; maybe TRBD1 (5 bases). Germline V gene sequence: CDR1 MNHNS, CDR2 SASEGT. This CDR3 contains 11 residues. Trimming shortened V by 8 bases and J by 8 bases, and 12 bases separated the two germline ends. CDR3 sequence: CASPRGLEAFF. For the CDR3, the DNA is TGTGCCAGCCCGAGGGGACTGGAAGCTTTCTTT.

This clonotype was observed many times. V is TRBV12-3 or TRBV12-4 and J is TRBJ2-7; 7 positions agree with TRBD1. The CDR3 is 14 residues long. Losses at the gene ends were 1 base for V and 3 bases for J; bases not matched to a gene: 3. CDR3 protein: CASSLGGQFYEQYF. Here the CDR3 DNA reads TGTGCCAGCAGTTTAGGGGGACAGTTCTACGAGCAGTACTTC.

This clonotype showed up many times. The rearrangement uses TRBV4-1 and TRBJ2-7; maybe TRBD1 (6 bases). The CDR3 loop spans 15 amino acids. The V gene lost 4 bases and the J gene lost 6 bases, with 19 bases spanning the gap. Per germline, CDR1 MGHRA and CDR2 YSYEKL. The CDR3 region is CASSLMGDTSGEQYF. In DNA, the CDR3 is TGCGCCAGCAGCCTCATGGGGGACACCTCGGGCGAGCAGTACTTC.

This chain connects TRBV28 to TRBJ2-5; D not resolved. This CDR3 contains 14 residues. Trimming took 6 bases from V and 1 from J, leaving 12 bases between them. Germline CDR1 reads MDHEN; CDR2 reads SYDVKM. The CDR3 sequence is CASSDVNFQETQYF. CDR3 bases: TGTGCCAGCAGCGACGTAAATTTCCAAGAGACCCAGTACTTC.

This clonotype was observed many times. The chain is built from TRBV27 and TRBJ2-5; D may be TRBD1 (5 bases). The CDR3 loop spans 13 amino acids. Germline CDR1 and CDR2: MNHEY and SMNVEV (reference sequence). With 3 bases removed from V and 4 bases from J, the gap between germline ends came to 9 bases. The CDR3 is CASSFGRVETQYF. Written as DNA, the CDR3 is TGTGCCAGCAGTTTTGGCAGGGTAGAGACCCAGTACTTC.

The gene calls are TRBV7-6 and TRBJ2-7; D is possibly TRBD2 (5 bases). V lost 4 bases to trimming and J lost 3 bases, with 13 bases between them. This CDR3 contains 14 residues. Germline CDR1 SGHVS, CDR2 FNYEAQ. The CDR3 sequence is CASSSSDLDYEQYF. CDR3 DNA sequence: TGTGCCAGCAGCTCATCGGACTTAGACTACGAGCAGTACTTC.

This chain uses TRBV6-2 or TRBV6-3 with TRBJ1-2, with 7 bases that match TRBD1. This CDR3 spans 15 amino acids. V gave up 5 bases and J gave up 4 bases; unmatched junction bases: 10. Per germline, CDR1 MNHEY and CDR2 SVGEGT. For the CDR3, the DNA is TGTGCCAGCAGTAGCCCGACAGGGAGACTCTATGGCTACACCTTC. It yields the protein CASSSPTGRLYGYTF.

This clonotype was counted ten times or more. The chain couples TRBV4-3 to TRBJ2-7, with a weak D call TRBD1 (6 bases). V shed 4 bases and J shed 5 bases, with 18 bases lying between them. The CDR3 spans 15 residues. Germline assignment: CDR1 LGHNA and CDR2 YSLEER. CDR3 sequence reads: CASSPRGSVKNEQYF. The CDR3 coding sequence is TGCGCCAGCAGCCCCAGGGGTAGCGTTAAAAACGAGCAGTACTTC.

Many counts were recorded for this clonotype. The chain has TRBV7-9 and TRBJ2-7; D is ambiguous. This CDR3 has 12 amino acids. V was pared by 5 bases and J by 5 bases, with 10 bases between. Germline V gene sequence: CDR1 SEHNR, CDR2 FQNEAQ (reference sequence). In nucleotides, the CDR3 is TGTGCCAGCAGCCCCACGAGCCACGAGCAGTACTTC. Its protein is CASSPTSHEQYF.

This clonotype was detected many times. The chain links TRBV18 to TRBJ2-2; unclear D gene. With 3 bases removed from V and 4 bases from J, the gap between germline ends came to 6 bases. Per germline, CDR1 KGHSH and CDR2 LQKENI. The CDR3 covers 13 residues. The CDR3 here is CASSPWGTGELFF. The DNA for the CDR3 is TGTGCCAGCTCACCGTGGGGCACCGGGGAGCTGTTTTTT.

At least ten counts were recorded for this clonotype. This chain connects TRBV3-1 to TRBJ1-1; TRBD1 might be the D (5 bases). The germline V gene has CDR1 LGHDT and CDR2 YNNKEL (reference sequence). The CDR3 contains 14 residues. Deletions cut 4 bases from V and 4 bases from J, with 13 bases between. The DNA of the CDR3 is TGTGCCAGCAGCCCGACGCAGGGACTCACTGAAGCTTTCTTT. This encodes CASSPTQGLTEAFF.

This clonotype was observed many times. The J gene is TRBJ2-7, the V gene TRBV28; 9 bases are a match to TRBD1. This CDR3 contains 15 residues. Germline CDR1 MDHEN, CDR2 SYDVKM. The V segment lost 7 bases and the J segment 6 bases; nucleotides outside the gene matches: 13. CDR3 region: CASTIDGTGFVEQYF. The DNA of the CDR3 is TGTGCCAGCACCATCGACGGGACAGGGTTTGTCGAGCAGTACTTC.

The J gene is TRBJ1-5, the V gene TRBV6-1, with D uncertain. V was trimmed by 4 bases and J by 0 bases, leaving 10 bases between them. The CDR3 is made up of 15 amino acids. Germline CDR1 and CDR2: MNHNS and SASEGT. The CDR3 loop reads CASSVQFYSNQPQHF. DNA for the CDR3: TGTGCCAGCAGTGTACAATTTTATAGCAATCAGCCCCAGCATTTT.

Ten or more counts support this clonotype. The rearrangement joins TRBV6-2 or TRBV6-3 to TRBJ2-7, with 7 bases fitting TRBD2. Germline V gene lookup returns CDR1 MNHEY and CDR2 SVGEGT. The V segment lost 6 bases and the J segment 5 bases; nucleotides outside the gene matches: 13. CDR3 length: 15 amino acids. The CDR3 region has the DNA TGTGCCAGCAGAGTGGCGGGGCTAGCGGTCCACGAGCAGTACTTC. As protein: CASRVAGLAVHEQYF.

The sample holds many counts of this clonotype. The chain carries TRBV4-3 and TRBJ1-6; no firm D call. The CDR3 totals 15 residues. CDR1 is LGHNA and CDR2 is YSLEER in the germline V gene. The germline V and J ends were trimmed by 1 base and 7 bases, with 11 bases remaining between them. CDR3 sequence (DNA): TGCGCCAGCAGCCAAGTCAACCGAGGCAATTCACCCCTCCACTTT. This sequence encodes CASSQVNRGNSPLHF.

The J gene is TRBJ2-2, the V gene TRBV12-3 or TRBV12-4; the match to TRBD1 covers 9 bases. Losses at the gene ends were 6 bases for V and 5 bases for J; bases not matched to a gene: 4. This CDR3 is 14 amino acids long. The CDR3 DNA is TGTGCCAGCAGGGGACAGGGAAAAACCGGGGAGCTGTTTTTT. The encoded protein is CASRGQGKTGELFF.

This clonotype was counted many times. The chain is built from TRBV7-9 and TRBJ2-2; TRBD1 matches 7 bases. Germline loops: CDR1 SEHNR, CDR2 FQNEAQ (reference sequence). The J segment lost 1 base and the V segment lost 1 base, leaving 6 bases of the junction unmatched. The CDR3 extends over 17 amino acids. The CDR3 coding sequence is TGTGCCAGCAGCTTAGGGGGACAGTCTAAGAACACCGGGGAGCTGTTTTTT. It codes for CASSLGGQSKNTGELFF.

This clonotype was recorded at least ten times. The final CDR3 position lacks the conserved phenylalanine or tryptophan, pointing to a likely read error. This chain uses TRBV19 with TRBJ2-2, with D possibly TRBD1 on 6 matching bases. Germline V gives CDR1 LNHDA, CDR2 SQIVND (reference sequence). The CDR3 is 14 residues long. V was clipped by 6 bases and J by 6 bases, with 14 bases between them. Written as DNA, the CDR3 is TGTGCCAGTAGCCTCACAGGGATCGCCGGGGAGCTGTTTTCT. This encodes CASSLTGIAGELFS.

This clonotype was counted at least ten times. The chain is built from TRBV25-1 and TRBJ1-1, with TRBD1 as a possible D gene (6 bases). CDR3 length: 16 amino acids. The germline V gene has CDR1 MGHDK and CDR2 SYGVNS. V shed 2 bases and J shed 1 base, with 14 bases lying between them. For the CDR3, the DNA is TGTGCCAGCAGTGAAGTAGGAAGGGGGGCGAACACTGAAGCTTTCTTT. Translation gives CASSEVGRGANTEAFF.

This clonotype was found many times. The chain joins TRBV27 to TRBJ1-1; D is uncertain. Germline-derived CDR1 and CDR2 are MNHEY and SMNVEV (reference sequence). The CDR3 has 14 amino acids. With 3 bases removed from V and 1 base from J, the gap between germline ends came to 9 bases. Here the CDR3 reads CASSFGVGNTEAFF. CDR3 nucleotides: TGTGCCAGCAGTTTCGGGGTCGGGAACACTGAAGCTTTCTTT.

There are many counts of this clonotype. The chain is built from TRBV6-5 and TRBJ2-5; perhaps D is TRBD1 or TRBD2 (5 bases each). The CDR3 covers 15 residues. V was trimmed by 2 bases and J by 5 bases, leaving 15 bases between them. CDR1 and CDR2 (germline): MNHEY, SVGAGI. CDR3 region: CASSYGPLAGETQYF. The DNA for the CDR3 is TGTGCCAGCAGTTACGGCCCCCTAGCAGGGGAGACCCAGTACTTC.